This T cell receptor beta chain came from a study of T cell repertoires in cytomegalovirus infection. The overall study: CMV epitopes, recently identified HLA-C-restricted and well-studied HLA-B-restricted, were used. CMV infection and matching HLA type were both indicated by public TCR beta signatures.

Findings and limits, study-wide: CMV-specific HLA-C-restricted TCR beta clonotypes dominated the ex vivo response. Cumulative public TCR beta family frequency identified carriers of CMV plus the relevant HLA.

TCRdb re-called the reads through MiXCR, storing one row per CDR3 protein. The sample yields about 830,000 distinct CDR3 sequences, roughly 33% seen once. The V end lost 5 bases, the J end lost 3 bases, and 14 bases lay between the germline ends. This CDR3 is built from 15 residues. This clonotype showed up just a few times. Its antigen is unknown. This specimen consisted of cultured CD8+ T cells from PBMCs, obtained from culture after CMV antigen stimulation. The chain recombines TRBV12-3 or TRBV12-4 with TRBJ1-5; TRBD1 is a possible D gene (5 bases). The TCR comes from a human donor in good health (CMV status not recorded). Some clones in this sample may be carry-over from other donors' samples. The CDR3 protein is CASSPRDPLNQPQHF. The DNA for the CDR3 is TGTGCCAGCAGTCCCCGGGACCCACTCAATCAGCCCCAGCATTTT.